Below are 18 T cell receptor beta chains sequenced from a single sample in a study of technical replicates of blood from a handful of donors. Measured with immunoSEQ multiplex PCR; TCRdb has only the in-frame clones, and not every one. The table shows under 85,000 clones, with approximately 91% occurring only once. The sample comprised T cells isolated from PBMCs. These receptors were taken from a human donor in good health. Some clones in this sample may be carry-over from other donors' samples.

The chain uses TRBV6-1 and TRBJ2-3; D is possibly TRBD2 (5 bases). The germline V gene has CDR1 MNHNS and CDR2 SASEGT. Trimming cost V 3 bases and J 0 bases, with 13 bases left between them. The length of the CDR3 is 16 residues. This chain's CDR3 is CASSDWTRVSTDTQYF. As DNA, the CDR3 is TGTGCCAGCAGTGATTGGACTCGAGTTAGCACAGATACGCAGTATTTT.

The CDR3 region is CASSSNMNTEAFF. CDR3 sequence (DNA): TGTGCCAGCAGTTCAAACATGAACACTGAAGCTTTCTTT. V usage is TRBV27 and J usage is TRBJ1-1; no clear D. The V and J ends lost 4 bases and 0 bases respectively, with 6 bases between them. Germline loops: CDR1 MNHEY, CDR2 SMNVEV (reference sequence). The CDR3 is 13 residues long.

The rearrangement uses TRBV6-5 and TRBJ2-1; 8 bases are shared with TRBD2. This CDR3 is built from 12 residues. J gave up 10 bases and V 5 bases, and 4 bases lay outside the gene matches. The germline V gene encodes CDR1 MNHEY and CDR2 SVGAGI. In DNA, the CDR3 is TGTGCCAGCAGTCGCGGGGGGCGGGAGCAGTTCTTC. Translated, it gives CASSRGGREQFF.

A single count supports this clone. The chain is built from TRBV28 and TRBJ2-1, with TRBD1 matching over 7 bases. V was clipped by 8 bases and J by 7 bases; unmatched bases: 5. Looked up from germline, CDR1 is MDHEN and CDR2 is SYDVKM. The length of the CDR3 is 12 residues. This CDR3 reads CASEGAANEQFF. The CDR3 bases are TGTGCCAGCGAGGGGGCGGCAAATGAGCAGTTCTTC. Filled out from reference TRBV28 and TRBJ2-1, the complete variable domain reads DVKVTQSSRYLVKRTGEKVFLECVQDMDHENMFWYRQDPGLGLRLIYFSYDVKMKEKGDIPEGYSVSREKKERFSLILESASTNQTSMYLCASEGAANEQFFGPGTRLTVL.

The rearrangement joins TRBV7-9 to TRBJ1-1; the D gene is possibly TRBD1 (5 bases). Germline CDR1 SEHNR, CDR2 FQNEAQ (reference sequence). The CDR3 has 15 amino acids. The V and J ends lost 5 bases and 0 bases respectively, with 13 bases between them. The CDR3 bases are TGTGCCAGCAGCCCATCCTCCAGGGTGAACACTGAAGCTTTCTTT. Protein sequence: CASSPSSRVNTEAFF.

This chain links TRBV4-3 with TRBJ1-1; the D gene is possibly TRBD1 (6 bases). Germline values: CDR1 LGHNA, CDR2 YSLEER. Trimming cost V 0 bases and J 3 bases, with 14 bases left between them. The length of the CDR3 is 16 residues. CDR3 DNA: TGCGCCAGCAGCCAAGATGCGGGGGGCTGGGACACTGAAGCTTTCTTT. It yields the protein CASSQDAGGWDTEAFF.

This clone was recorded only once. The chain uses TRBV4-3 and TRBJ1-4; no clear D gene. The germline V gene encodes CDR1 LGHNA and CDR2 YSLEER. This CDR3 spans 13 amino acids. Trimming shortened V by 0 bases and J by 10 bases, and 9 bases separated the two germline ends. The CDR3 sequence: CASSQEEIGKLFF. CDR3 coding DNA: TGCGCCAGCAGCCAAGAGGAGATAGGAAAACTGTTTTTT.

The V call is TRBV6-6, the J call TRBJ2-5, with 10 bases lining up with TRBD1. CDR1 MNHNY and CDR2 SVGAGI come from the germline V gene (reference sequence). With V trimmed by 8 bases and J by 3 bases, 9 bases remained unmatched. The length of the CDR3 is 15 residues. The CDR3 here is CASRTGTGVKETQYF. CDR3 DNA sequence: TGTGCCAGCCGTACTGGGACAGGGGTAAAAGAGACCCAGTACTTC.

The rearrangement uses TRBV12-5 and TRBJ2-1; TRBD1 matches 7 bases. J lost 9 bases, V lost 4 bases, and 9 bases had no gene match. The germline gives CDR1 LGHNT, CDR2 FRNRAP. The CDR3 loop spans 14 amino acids. The CDR3 DNA sequence: TGTGCTAGTGGTTGGACGACAGGGATGGGTGAGCAGTTCTTC. It codes for CASGWTTGMGEQFF.

The chain recombines TRBV11-2 with TRBJ2-1; D is perhaps TRBD2 (6 bases). V lost 7 bases and J 7 bases, leaving 17 bases between the germline ends. Looked up from germline, CDR1 is SGHAT and CDR2 is FQNNGV. This CDR3 is 14 amino acids long. Here the CDR3 DNA reads TGTGCCAGCACCCCTGGAGTAGCGGCAAATGAGCAGTTCTTC. Amino acids: CASTPGVAANEQFF.

This chain uses TRBV28 with TRBJ2-5; TRBD2 matches 10 bases. This CDR3 is built from 15 residues. Germline values: CDR1 MDHEN, CDR2 SYDVKM. DNA for the CDR3: TGTGCTTCGAGCGGCGGGCTAGCGGGGGAAGAGACCCAGTACTTC. This translates into CASSGGLAGEETQYF.

V is TRBV7-3 and J is TRBJ2-1, with 15 bases that match TRBD2. The CDR3 has 16 residues. CDR1 is SGHTA and CDR2 is FQGTGA in the germline V gene. After removal of 5 bases from V and 8 bases from J, the junction contained 7 bases not matched to a gene. CDR3 in amino acids: CASSPGTSGRFDEQFF. The DNA of the CDR3 is TGTGCCAGCAGCCCCGGGACTAGCGGGAGGTTCGATGAGCAGTTCTTC.

J is TRBJ2-7 and V is TRBV7-6; maybe TRBD1 (6 bases). CDR1 and CDR2 (germline): SGHVS, FNYEAQ. V was pared by 4 bases and J by 6 bases, with 16 bases between. There are 14 residues in the CDR3. The CDR3 loop is CASSSSRGFVEQYF. The CDR3 coding sequence is TGTGCCAGCAGCTCCTCCAGGGGCTTCGTCGAGCAGTACTTC.

The J gene is TRBJ1-6, the V gene TRBV25-1, with 8 positions matching TRBD1. Unmatched junction bases numbered 7, after V lost 6 bases and J lost 9 bases. The CDR3 spans 14 residues. Germline CDR1 MGHDK, CDR2 SYGVNS. The CDR3 nucleotides are TGTGCCAGCAGACAGGGGGGCCGGGGTTCACCCCTCCACTTT. This translates into CASRQGGRGSPLHF.

CDR3 DNA: TGTGCCAGCAGCTTAGATCTCGTCACAGGGAGAAGTGAAGCTTTCTTT. It yields the protein CASSLDLVTGRSEAFF. The chain employs TRBV11-2 and TRBJ1-1; a possible D gene is TRBD1 (6 bases). The CDR3 runs 16 residues. Per germline, CDR1 SGHAT and CDR2 FQNNGV. Trimming pared 0 bases from V and 7 bases from J, leaving 18 bases between.

This chain connects TRBV19 to TRBJ1-5; unclear D gene. Looked up from germline, CDR1 is LNHDA and CDR2 is SQIVND (reference sequence). CDR3 length: 15 residues. V dropped 1 base and J dropped 2 bases, with 9 bases sitting between them. The CDR3 DNA is TGTGCCAGTAGTATAGTTCTTGAGGGCAATCAGCCCCAGCATTTT. It translates to CASSIVLEGNQPQHF.

The chain couples TRBV2 to TRBJ1-5; D gene unclear. Germline V gene sequence: CDR1 SNHLY, CDR2 FYNNEI. The CDR3 runs 15 residues. V dropped 8 bases and J dropped 3 bases, with 17 bases sitting between them. The CDR3 DNA sequence: TGTGCCAGCCAGAAACATCCAAATGTCAATCAGCCCCAGCATTTT. Amino acid sequence: CASQKHPNVNQPQHF.

The V call is TRBV4-3, the J call TRBJ2-1; weak D call: TRBD2 (5 bases). This CDR3 is built from 14 residues. Trimming shortened V by 0 bases and J by 6 bases, and 9 bases separated the two germline ends. Germline-derived CDR1 and CDR2 are LGHNA and YSLEER. CDR3 in amino acids: CASSQDTRANEQFF. CDR3 DNA: TGCGCCAGCAGCCAAGATACTAGGGCCAATGAGCAGTTCTTC.